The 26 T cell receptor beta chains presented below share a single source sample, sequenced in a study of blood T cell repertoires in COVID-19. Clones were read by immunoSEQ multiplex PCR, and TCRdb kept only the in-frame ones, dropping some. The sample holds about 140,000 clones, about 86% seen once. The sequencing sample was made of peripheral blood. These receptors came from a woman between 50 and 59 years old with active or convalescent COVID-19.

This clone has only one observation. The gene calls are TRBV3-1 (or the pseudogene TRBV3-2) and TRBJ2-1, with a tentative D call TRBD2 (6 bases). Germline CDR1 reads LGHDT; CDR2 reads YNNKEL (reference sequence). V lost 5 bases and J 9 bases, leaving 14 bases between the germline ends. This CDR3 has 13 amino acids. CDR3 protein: CASSETRFSEQFF. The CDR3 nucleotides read TGTGCCAGCAGCGAGACTAGGTTTAGTGAGCAGTTCTTC.

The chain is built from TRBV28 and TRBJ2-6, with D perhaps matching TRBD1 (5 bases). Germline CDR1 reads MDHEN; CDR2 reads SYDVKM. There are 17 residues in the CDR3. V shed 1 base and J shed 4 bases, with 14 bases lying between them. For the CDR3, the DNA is TGTGCCAGCAGTTTATTGGTATCAGGGTCAGGGGCCAACGTCCTGACTTTC. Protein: CASSLLVSGSGANVLTF.

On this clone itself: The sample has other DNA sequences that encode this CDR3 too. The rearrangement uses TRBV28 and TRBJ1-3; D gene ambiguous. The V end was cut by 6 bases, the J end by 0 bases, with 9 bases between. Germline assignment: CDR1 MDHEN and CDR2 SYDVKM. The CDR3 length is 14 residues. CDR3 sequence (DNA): TGTGCCAGCAGGGGCAGTAACTCTGGAAACACCATATATTTT. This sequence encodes CASRGSNSGNTIYF.

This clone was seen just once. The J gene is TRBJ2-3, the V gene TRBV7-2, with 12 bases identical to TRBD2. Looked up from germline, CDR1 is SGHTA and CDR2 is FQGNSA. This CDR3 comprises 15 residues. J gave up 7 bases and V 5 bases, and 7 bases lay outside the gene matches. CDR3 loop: CASSPSGGGGYTQYF. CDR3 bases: TGTGCCAGCAGCCCTAGCGGGGGGGGAGGTTATACGCAGTATTTT. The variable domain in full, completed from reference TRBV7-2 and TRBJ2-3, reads GAGVSQSPSNKVTEKGKDVELRCDPISGHTALYWYRQSLGQGLEFLIYFQGNSAPDKSGLPSDRFSAERTGGSVSTLTIQRTQQEDSAVYLCASSPSGGGGYTQYFGPGTRLTVL.

The CDR3 sequence is CAWSSVGGEKFF. Written as DNA, the CDR3 is TGTGCCTGGAGTTCGGTGGGAGGGGAGAAGTTCTTC. V gene TRBV30 combines with J gene TRBJ2-1, with 7 bases that match TRBD2. The CDR3 covers 12 residues. V lost 2 bases and J lost 14; bases outside the gene matches: 9. Germline values: CDR1 GTSNPN, CDR2 SVGIG (reference sequence).

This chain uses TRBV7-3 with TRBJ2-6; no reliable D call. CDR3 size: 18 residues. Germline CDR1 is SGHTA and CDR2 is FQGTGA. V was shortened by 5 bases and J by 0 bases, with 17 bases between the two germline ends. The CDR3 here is CASSATGSPYSGANVLTF. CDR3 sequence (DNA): TGTGCCAGCAGCGCAACCGGGTCTCCGTACTCTGGGGCCAACGTCCTGACTTTC.

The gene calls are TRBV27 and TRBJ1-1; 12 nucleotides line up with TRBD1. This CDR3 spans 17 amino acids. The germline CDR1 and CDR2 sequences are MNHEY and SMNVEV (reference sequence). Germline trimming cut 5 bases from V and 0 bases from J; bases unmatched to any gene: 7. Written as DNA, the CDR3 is TGTGCCAGCAGTATCCGGGACAGGGGGCGCTTGAACACTGAAGCTTTCTTT. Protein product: CASSIRDRGRLNTEAFF.

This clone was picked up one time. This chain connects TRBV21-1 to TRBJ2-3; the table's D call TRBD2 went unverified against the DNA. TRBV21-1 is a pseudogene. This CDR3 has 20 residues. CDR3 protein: CASSRGLAGVERGGTDTQYF. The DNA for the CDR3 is TGTGCCAGCAGCAGAGGACTAGCGGGAGTTGAAAGGGGAGGCACAGATACGCAGTATTTT.

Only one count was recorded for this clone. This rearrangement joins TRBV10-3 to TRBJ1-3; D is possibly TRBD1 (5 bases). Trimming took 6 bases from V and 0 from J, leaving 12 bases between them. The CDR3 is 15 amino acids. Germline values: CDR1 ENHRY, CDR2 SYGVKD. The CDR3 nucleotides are TGTGCCATCAGACAGGCCGCGAGCTCTGGAAACACCATATATTTT. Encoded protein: CAIRQAASSGNTIYF.

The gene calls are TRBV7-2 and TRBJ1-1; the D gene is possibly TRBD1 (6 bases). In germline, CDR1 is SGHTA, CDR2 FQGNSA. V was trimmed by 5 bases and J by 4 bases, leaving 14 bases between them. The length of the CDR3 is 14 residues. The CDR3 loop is CASSGATGSTEAFF. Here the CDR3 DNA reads TGTGCCAGCAGCGGGGCCACAGGGAGCACTGAAGCTTTCTTT.

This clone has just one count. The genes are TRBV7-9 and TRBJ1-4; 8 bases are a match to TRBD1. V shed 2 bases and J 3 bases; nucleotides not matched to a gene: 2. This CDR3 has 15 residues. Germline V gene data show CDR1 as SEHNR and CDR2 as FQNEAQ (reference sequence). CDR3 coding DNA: TGTGCCAGCAGCTTAATGACAGGGGCTAATGAAAAACTGTTTTTT. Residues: CASSLMTGANEKLFF.

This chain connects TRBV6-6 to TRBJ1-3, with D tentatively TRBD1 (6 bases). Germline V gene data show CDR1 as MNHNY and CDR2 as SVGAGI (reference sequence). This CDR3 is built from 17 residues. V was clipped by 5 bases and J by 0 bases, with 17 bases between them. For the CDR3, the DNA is TGTGCCAGCAGTCGTGGGACACCATCTCACTCTGGAAACACCATATATTTT. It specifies CASSRGTPSHSGNTIYF.

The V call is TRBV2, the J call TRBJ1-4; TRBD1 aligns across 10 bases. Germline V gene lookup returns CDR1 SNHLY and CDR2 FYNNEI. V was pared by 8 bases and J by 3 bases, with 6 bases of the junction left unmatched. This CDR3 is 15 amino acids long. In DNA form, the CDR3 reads TGTGCCAGCGGGACAGGGGTATCTCCTAATGAAAAACTGTTTTTT. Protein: CASGTGVSPNEKLFF.

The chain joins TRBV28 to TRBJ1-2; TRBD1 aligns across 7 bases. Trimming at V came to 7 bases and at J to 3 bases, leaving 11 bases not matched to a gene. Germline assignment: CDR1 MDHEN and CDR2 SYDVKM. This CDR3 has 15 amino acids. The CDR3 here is CASTPNRGADYGYTF. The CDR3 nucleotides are TGTGCCAGCACCCCCAACAGGGGCGCGGACTATGGCTACACCTTC.

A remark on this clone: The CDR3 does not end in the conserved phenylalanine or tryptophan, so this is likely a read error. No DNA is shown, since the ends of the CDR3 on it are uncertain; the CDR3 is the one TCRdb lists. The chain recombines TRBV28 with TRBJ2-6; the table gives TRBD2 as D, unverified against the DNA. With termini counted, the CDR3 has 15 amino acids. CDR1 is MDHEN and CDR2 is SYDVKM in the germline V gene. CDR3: CASTQPLDGLCPLLA.

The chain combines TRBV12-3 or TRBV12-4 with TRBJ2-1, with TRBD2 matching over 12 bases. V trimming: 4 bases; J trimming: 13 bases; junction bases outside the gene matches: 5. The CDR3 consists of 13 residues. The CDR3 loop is CASSSGLAGNQFF. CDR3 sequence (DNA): TGTGCCAGCAGTTCAGGACTAGCGGGAAACCAGTTCTTC.

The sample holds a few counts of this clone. DNA of the CDR3: TGTGCCAGTAGTATCGGGACTAGCAAGGTCGAGCAGTACTTC. Its protein product is CASSIGTSKVEQYF. The chain combines TRBV19 with TRBJ2-7, with 9 bases matching TRBD2. Germline V gene sequence: CDR1 LNHDA, CDR2 SQIVND (reference sequence). The junction had 6 bases not matched to a gene; V was cut back by 3 bases and J by 6 bases. The CDR3 is 14 residues long.

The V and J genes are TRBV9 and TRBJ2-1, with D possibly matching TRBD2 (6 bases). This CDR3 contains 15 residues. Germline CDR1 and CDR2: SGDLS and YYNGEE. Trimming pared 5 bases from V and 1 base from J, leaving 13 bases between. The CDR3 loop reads CASSGGTPSYNEQFF. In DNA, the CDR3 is TGTGCCAGCAGTGGGGGGACTCCTTCCTACAATGAGCAGTTCTTC.

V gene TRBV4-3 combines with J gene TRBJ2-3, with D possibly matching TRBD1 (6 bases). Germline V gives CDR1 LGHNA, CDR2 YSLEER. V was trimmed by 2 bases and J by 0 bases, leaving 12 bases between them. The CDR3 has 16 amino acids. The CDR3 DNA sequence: TGCGCCAGCAGCCAAACCAGGGGCGGAAGCACAGATACGCAGTATTTT. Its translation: CASSQTRGGSTDTQYF.

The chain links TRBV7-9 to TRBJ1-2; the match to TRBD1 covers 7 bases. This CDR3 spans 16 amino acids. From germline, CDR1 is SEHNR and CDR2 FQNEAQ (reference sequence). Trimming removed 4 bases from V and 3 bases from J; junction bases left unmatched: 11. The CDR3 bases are TGTGCCAGCAGCTCCTCCGGGACAGCGTTACACTATGGCTACACCTTC. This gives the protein CASSSSGTALHYGYTF.

The CDR3 here is CASTDSSYNSPLHF. In nucleotides, the CDR3 is TGTGCCAGTACGGACAGCTCCTATAATTCACCCCTCCACTTT. The chain combines TRBV9 with TRBJ1-6; tentative D call: TRBD1 (6 bases). The CDR3 sequence is 14 residues long. Trimming left V 8 bases short and J 0 bases short, with 9 bases between. Germline V CDR1 and CDR2: SGDLS, YYNGEE.

Here the CDR3 DNA reads TGTGCCAGCAGGAACCCTGACAGGATCTGGAACACCGGGGAGCTGTTTTTT. It encodes CASRNPDRIWNTGELFF. The V and J genes are TRBV7-8 and TRBJ2-2; possible D gene TRBD1, 6 bases. V was shortened by 6 bases and J by 1 base, with 18 bases between the two germline ends. The CDR3 runs 17 residues. The germline V gene has CDR1 SGHVS and CDR2 FQNEAQ.

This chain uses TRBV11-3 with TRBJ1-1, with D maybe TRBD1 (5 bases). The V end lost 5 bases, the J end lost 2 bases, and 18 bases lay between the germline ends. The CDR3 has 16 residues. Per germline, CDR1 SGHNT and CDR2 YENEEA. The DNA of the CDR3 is TGTGCCAGCAGCGCCGGGGGACCGACAGCAAACACTGAAGCTTTCTTT. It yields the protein CASSAGGPTANTEAFF.

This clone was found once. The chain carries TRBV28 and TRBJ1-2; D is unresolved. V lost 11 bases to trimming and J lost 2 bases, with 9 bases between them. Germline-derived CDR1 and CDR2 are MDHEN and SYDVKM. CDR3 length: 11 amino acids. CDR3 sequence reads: CAVQRNYGYTF. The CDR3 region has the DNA TGTGCCGTACAGAGAAACTATGGCTACACCTTC.

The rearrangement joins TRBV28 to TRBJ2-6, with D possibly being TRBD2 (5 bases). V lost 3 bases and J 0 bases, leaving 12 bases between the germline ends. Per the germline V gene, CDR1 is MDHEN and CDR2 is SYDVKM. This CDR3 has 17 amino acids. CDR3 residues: CASSFSGRSSGANVLTF. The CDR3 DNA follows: TGTGCCAGCAGTTTCAGCGGACGGAGCTCTGGGGCCAACGTCCTGACTTTC.

The chain's CDR3 is CAWTLSGTDGYTF. The CDR3 DNA follows: TGTGCCTGGACTCTCTCCGGGACAGATGGCTACACCTTC. V usage is TRBV30 and J usage is TRBJ1-2; 7 nucleotides line up with TRBD1. J lost 6 bases, V lost 4 bases, and 8 bases had no gene match. The CDR3 has 13 amino acids. The germline V gene has CDR1 GTSNPN and CDR2 SVGIG (reference sequence).